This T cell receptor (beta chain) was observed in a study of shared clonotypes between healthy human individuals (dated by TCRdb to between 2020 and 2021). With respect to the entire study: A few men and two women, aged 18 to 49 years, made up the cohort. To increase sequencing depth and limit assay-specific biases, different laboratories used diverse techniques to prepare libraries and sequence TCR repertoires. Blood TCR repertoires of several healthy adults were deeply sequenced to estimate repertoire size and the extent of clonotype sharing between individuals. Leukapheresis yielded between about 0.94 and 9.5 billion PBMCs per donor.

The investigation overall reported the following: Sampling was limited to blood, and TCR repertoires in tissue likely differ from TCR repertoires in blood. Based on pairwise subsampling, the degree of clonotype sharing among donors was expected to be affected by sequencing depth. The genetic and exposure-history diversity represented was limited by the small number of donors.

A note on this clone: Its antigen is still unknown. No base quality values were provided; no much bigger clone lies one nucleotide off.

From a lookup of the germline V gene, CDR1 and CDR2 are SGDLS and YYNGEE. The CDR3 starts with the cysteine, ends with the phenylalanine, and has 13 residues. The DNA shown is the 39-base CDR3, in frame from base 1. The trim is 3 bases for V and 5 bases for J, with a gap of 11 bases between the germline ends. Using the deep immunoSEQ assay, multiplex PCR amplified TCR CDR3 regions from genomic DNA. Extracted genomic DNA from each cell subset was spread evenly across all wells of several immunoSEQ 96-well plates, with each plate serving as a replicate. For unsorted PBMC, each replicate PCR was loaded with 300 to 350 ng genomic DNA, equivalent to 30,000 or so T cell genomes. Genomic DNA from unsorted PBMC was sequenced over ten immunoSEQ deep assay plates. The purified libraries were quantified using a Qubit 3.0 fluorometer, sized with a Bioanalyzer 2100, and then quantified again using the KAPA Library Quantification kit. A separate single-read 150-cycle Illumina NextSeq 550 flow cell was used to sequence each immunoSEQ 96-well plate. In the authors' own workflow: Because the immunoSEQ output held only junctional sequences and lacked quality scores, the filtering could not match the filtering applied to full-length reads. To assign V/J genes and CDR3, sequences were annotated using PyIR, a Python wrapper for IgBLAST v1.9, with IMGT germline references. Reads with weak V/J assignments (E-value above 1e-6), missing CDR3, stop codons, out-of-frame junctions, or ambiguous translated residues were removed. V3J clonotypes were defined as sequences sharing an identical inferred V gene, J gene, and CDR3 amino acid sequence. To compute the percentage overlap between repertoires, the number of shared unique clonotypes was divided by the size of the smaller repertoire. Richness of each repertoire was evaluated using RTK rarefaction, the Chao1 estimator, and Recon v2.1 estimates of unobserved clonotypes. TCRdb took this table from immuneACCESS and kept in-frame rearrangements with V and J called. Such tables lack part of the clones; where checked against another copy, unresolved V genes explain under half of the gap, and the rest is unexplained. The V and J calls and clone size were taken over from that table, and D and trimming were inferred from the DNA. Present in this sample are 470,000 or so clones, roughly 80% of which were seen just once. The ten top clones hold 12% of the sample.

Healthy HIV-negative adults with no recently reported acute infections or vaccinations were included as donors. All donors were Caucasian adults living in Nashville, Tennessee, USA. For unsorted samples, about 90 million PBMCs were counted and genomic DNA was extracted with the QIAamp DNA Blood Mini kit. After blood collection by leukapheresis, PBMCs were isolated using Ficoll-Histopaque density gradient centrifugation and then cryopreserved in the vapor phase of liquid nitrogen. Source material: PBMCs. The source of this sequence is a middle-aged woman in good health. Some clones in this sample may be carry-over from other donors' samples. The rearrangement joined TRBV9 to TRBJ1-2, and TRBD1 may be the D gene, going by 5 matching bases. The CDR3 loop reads CASSDRPDYGYTF. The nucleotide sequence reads TGTGCCAGCAGCGACAGGCCGGATTATGGCTACACCTTC.